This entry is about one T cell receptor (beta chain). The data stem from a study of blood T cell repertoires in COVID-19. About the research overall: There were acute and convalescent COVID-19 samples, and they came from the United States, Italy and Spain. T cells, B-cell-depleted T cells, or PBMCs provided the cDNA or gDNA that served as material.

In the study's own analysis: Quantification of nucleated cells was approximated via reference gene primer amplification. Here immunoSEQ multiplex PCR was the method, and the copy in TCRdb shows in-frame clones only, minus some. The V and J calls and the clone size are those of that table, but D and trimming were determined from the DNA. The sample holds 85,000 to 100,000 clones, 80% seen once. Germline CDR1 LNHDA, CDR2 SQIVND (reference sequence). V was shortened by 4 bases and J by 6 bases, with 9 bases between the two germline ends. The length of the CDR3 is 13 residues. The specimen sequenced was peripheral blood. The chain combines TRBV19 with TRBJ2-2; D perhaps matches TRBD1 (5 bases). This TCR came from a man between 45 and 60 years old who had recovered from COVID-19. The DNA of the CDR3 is TGTGCCAGTAGTAACCAGGGTCCCGGGGAGCTGTTTTTT. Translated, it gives CASSNQGPGELFF.